This entry features one TCR beta chain sequence. Germline V CDR1 and CDR2: ENHRY, SYGVKD. V was trimmed by 6 bases and J by 2 bases, leaving 4 bases between them. The CDR3 consists of 11 residues. The entry originates in a study of control samples from healthy donors and cancer patients. Measured with immunoSEQ multiplex PCR; TCRdb has only the in-frame clones, and not every one. Of around 140,000 clones listed, roughly 90% are singletons. Sequenced input: blood. The rearrangement uses TRBV10-3 and TRBJ1-1; no clear D. The origin of this receptor is a man between 18 and 35 years old in good health. The CDR3 reads CAISDNTEAFF. CDR3 sequence (DNA): TGTGCCATCAGCGATAACACTGAAGCTTTCTTT.